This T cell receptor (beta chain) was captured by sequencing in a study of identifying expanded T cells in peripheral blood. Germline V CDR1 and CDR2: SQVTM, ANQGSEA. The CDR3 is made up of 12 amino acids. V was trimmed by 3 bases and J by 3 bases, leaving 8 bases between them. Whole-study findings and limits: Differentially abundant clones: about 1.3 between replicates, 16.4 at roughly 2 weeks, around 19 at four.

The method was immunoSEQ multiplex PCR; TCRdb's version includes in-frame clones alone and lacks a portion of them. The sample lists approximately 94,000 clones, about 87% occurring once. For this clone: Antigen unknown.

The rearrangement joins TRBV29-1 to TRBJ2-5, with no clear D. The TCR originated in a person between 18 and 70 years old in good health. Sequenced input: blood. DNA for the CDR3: TGCAGCGTTGATGGGGTGAAAGAGACCCAGTACTTC. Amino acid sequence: CSVDGVKETQYF.